The clone carrying this T cell receptor (beta chain) has a count of ten or more. What it recognizes is unknown. The CDR3 covers 16 residues. Germline assignment: CDR1 LGHDT and CDR2 YNNKEL (reference sequence). V was cut by 7 bases and J by 3 bases, with 21 bases left in between. The record originates from a study of blood T cells in healthy people across ages. Notes on the study in general: Estimated diversity that came from one million T cells was considered an underestimate.

Peripheral blood from each donor was collected in a volume of 9.5 to 10 milliliters. A second PCR of about 6 to 11 cycles used a sample-barcoded 5' primer and a J-beta primer mix. Each of the samples gave a minimum of 2.5 million paired-end reads that contained CDR3. A single record per CDR3 protein comes from TCRdb applying MiXCR to the 5' RACE reads. The repertoire holds 700,000 to 950,000 distinct CDR3 sequences, with approximately 43% as singletons. This sequence was found in a woman in her sixties or seventies in good health. Sequencing was carried out using blood. The V and J genes are TRBV3-1 and TRBJ2-5; D is unresolved. CDR3 protein: CASMRYESTNKETQYF. CDR3 coding DNA: TGTGCCAGCATGAGATACGAGTCTACAAACAAAGAGACCCAGTACTTC.